This T cell receptor (beta chain) was captured by sequencing in a study of somatic mutations in cytotoxic T cells in rheumatoid arthritis. Overall study: Patients gave 30 ml EDTA peripheral blood immediately after diagnosis, prior to starting treatment. Study-level findings and limits: The study found no significant difference in CD8+ T-cell clonality between rheumatoid arthritis patients and age-matched healthy controls. Antigen targets of the expanded CD8+ clones remained unidentified.

In this sample, this clone turned up once. Its antigen remains unknown. Per the study methods: Some patient CD8+ clones were larger than 1%, and these rarely matched published virus-specific TCRB sequences. The protocol was immunoSEQ multiplex PCR, while the TCRdb copy is restricted to in-frame clones and leaves out a portion. V, J and clone size are those of that table, while D and trimming were read from the DNA. The sample lists some 23,000 clones; roughly 80% were seen once. Trimming took off 1 base at V and 3 bases at J, with 6 bases between the two ends. The CDR3 extends over 13 amino acids. Germline loops: CDR1 MGHRA, CDR2 YSYEKL.

This TCR was recovered from an adult with rheumatoid arthritis. The chain joins TRBV4-1 to TRBJ2-5; no clear D. Material: CD8+ T cells sorted from blood. CDR3 sequence (DNA): TGCGCCAGCAGCCAAGGAGAAGAAGAGACCCAGTACTTC. Translated, it gives CASSQGEEETQYF.